This T cell receptor (beta chain) was sequenced during a study of blood T cell repertoires in COVID-19. Across the whole study: COVID-19 samples, acute and convalescent, were from the United States, Italy and Spain. Sample material is recorded as cDNA or gDNA derived from T cells, B-cell-depleted T cells, or PBMCs.

Per the authors' pipeline: Researchers report that nucleated cell counts were estimated from reference gene primer amplification. The method was immunoSEQ multiplex PCR; TCRdb's version includes in-frame clones alone and lacks a portion of them. V and J calls and clone size come straight from that table; D and trimming were deduced from the DNA. The sample consists of approximately 60,000 clones, about 75% of them appearing once. This clone appeared once. The CDR3 runs to 15 residues. The junction had 10 bases not matched to a gene; V was cut back by 2 bases and J by 6 bases. The germline CDR1 and CDR2 sequences are MNHEY and SVGAGI.

This sequence was found in a middle-aged man with active or convalescent COVID-19. The V and J genes are TRBV6-5 and TRBJ2-7, with 7 positions matching TRBD1. Input material: peripheral blood. DNA for the CDR3: TGTGCCAGCAGTTACGGCCATGGCAGGGGGTCCGAGCAGTACTTC. Translated, it gives CASSYGHGRGSEQYF.